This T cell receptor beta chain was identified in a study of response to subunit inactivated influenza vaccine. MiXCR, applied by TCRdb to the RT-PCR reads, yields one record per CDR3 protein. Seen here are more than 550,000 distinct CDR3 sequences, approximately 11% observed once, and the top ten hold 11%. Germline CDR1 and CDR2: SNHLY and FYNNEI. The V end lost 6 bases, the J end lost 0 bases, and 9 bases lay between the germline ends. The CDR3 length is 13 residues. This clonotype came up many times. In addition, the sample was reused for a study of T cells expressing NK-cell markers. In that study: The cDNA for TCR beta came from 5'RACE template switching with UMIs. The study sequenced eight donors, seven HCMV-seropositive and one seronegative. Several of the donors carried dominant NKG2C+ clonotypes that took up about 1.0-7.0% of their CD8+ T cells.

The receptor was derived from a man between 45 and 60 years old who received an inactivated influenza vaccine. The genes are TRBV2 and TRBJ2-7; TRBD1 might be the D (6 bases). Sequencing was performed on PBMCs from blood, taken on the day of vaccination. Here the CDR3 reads CASRQGPSYEQYF. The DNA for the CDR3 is TGTGCCAGCAGGCAGGGGCCCTCCTACGAGCAGTACTTC.